This paragraph covers one T cell receptor (beta chain) sequence. The antigen it binds to is not known. No qualities accompany the bases; no much larger clone lies one base away. The data were obtained in a study of chemoradiotherapy in HPV16-positive cancers (dated by TCRdb to between 2021 and 2024). With respect to the entire study: Candidate HPV-specific T-cell clones and common TCR motifs were defined through functional T-cell assays on cells from a couple of HPV16-positive patients. The study asked whether T-cell immunity to the HPV oncoproteins E6 and E7 changes during chemoradiotherapy and whether this immunity affects survival. The candidate HPV-specific TCRs and motifs were then tracked in TCR repertoires from 80 to 95 patients with HPV-related cancers.

The germline V gene encodes CDR1 LGHNA and CDR2 YNFKEQ. The CDR3 covers 16 residues, taking in both the cysteine and the phenylalanine. Left in the record is the CDR3 DNA by itself, 48 bases read in frame from the first base. V and J are truncated by 1 base and 1 base respectively, leaving an intervening sequence of 8 bases. The library was prepared using the immunoSEQ multiplex PCR assay. TCRdb limited this immuneACCESS table to in-frame rearrangements with V and J called. A share of clones is missing; checked studies link under half to unresolved V genes, and the rest is unexplained. In all, the sample holds several thousand clones, and roughly nine tenths of those were seen once. The ten largest clones represent approximately 3.1% of the sample. The research as a whole found: The survival association was reported for HPV16-positive patients, and the functional definition of HPV-specific T cells was derived from only a couple of HPV16-positive patients. In HPV16-positive patients, expansion of HPV-responsive T cells during chemoradiotherapy was associated with improved recurrence-free survival. Expansion of candidate HPV-specific clones and E7-related TCR motifs was observed in the tumor microenvironment during treatment, whereas no such expansion was observed for non-HPV-specific T cells.

Repertoires were sampled repeatedly over the course of chemoradiotherapy so that clonal expansion in the tumor microenvironment could be followed. Here the chain combines TRBV4-2 and TRBJ2-6; the D gene identity is not certain. Sequencing was performed on tumor tissue, taken from a patient who underwent chemoradiotherapy. This clonotype was obtained from a human donor with HPV-associated anogenital cancer. This receptor has the CDR3 CASSQVLVSGANVLTF. The DNA sequence follows: TGTGCCAGCAGCCAAGTCCTAGTATCTGGGGCCAACGTCCTGACTTTC.